This T cell receptor beta chain is from a study of Graves' ophthalmopathy and Graves' hyperthyroidism. The study, taken as a whole, reports: In blood, most expanded thyroid clonotypes above 0.001 frequency were also detected. Prediction of ophthalmopathy progression reached roughly 70% sensitivity and around 75% specificity.

RNA transcripts provided the template for amplifying TCR beta CDR3 regions. Following a first-round RT-PCR that used HTBI primers, a second-round multiplex PCR was carried out. TCRdb reprocessed the multiplex PCR reads via MiXCR and lists one record per CDR3 protein. The sample contains more than 1,000,000 distinct CDR3 sequences, about 36% of which appear only once. Hyperthyroidism in these 18- to 65-year-old patients was newly diagnosed, lasting under 2 months. This clonotype was counted ten times or more. Antigen specificity is unknown. Sequenced: peripheral blood or thyroid tissue (not recorded which). The clonotype originates from an adult man with Graves' hyperthyroidism.

The CDR3 DNA is TGCAGCGTCCGGACTTCCTCCTACGAGCAGTACTTC. Its translation: CSVRTSSYEQYF. The chain employs TRBV29-1 and TRBJ2-7; D might be TRBD2 (5 bases). The germline V gene has CDR1 SQVTM and CDR2 ANQGSEA. The CDR3 extends over 12 amino acids. Trimming took 6 bases from V and 0 from J, leaving 9 bases between them.